These T cell receptor beta chains were read from a single sample in a study of technical replicates of blood from a few donors. Assay used: immunoSEQ multiplex PCR; TCRdb lists only in-frame clones, some missing. The sample lists under 100,000 clones, 80% to 90% occurring once. Sequenced input: PBMCs. The receptor source for this set is a human donor in good health. Some clones in this sample may be carry-over from other donors' samples. Each CDR3 is given with its conserved first and last residue. D genes are given only for firm matches. Part of the rows lack a size; the others show once, few, many or a class for expanded clones.

clone size | D gene | J gene | V gene | CDR3 DNA | CDR3 protein
- | - | TRBJ2-3 | TRBV7-7 | TGTGCTAGCAGCCCCGCAGATACAGATACGCAGTATTTT | CASSPADTDTQYF
- | - | TRBJ2-5 | TRBV5-1 | TGCGCCAGCAGCCATCCGACTAGTGGGGAGACCCAGTACTTC | CASSHPTSGETQYF
- | TRBD1 | TRBJ1-6 | TRBV7-6 | TGTGCCAGCAGCCCCTCGGACAGGGAAAATTCACCCCTCCACTTT | CASSPSDRENSPLHF
- | TRBD2 | TRBJ2-7 | TRBV25-1 | TGTGCCAGCAGTGACGTGACTAGCGGCTACGAGCAGTACTTC | CASSDVTSGYEQYF
- | TRBD1 | TRBJ2-7 | TRBV29-1 | TGCAGCGTTGAGGTAGGACAGGGGCGCGAGCAGTACTTC | CSVEVGQGREQYF
- | TRBD2 | TRBJ2-5 | TRBV11-2 | TGTGCCAGCAGCTTAGGGCTCTTAGCGGGGCAAGAGACCCAGTACTTC | CASSLGLLAGQETQYF
- | - | TRBJ2-3 | TRBV6-4 | TGTGCCAGCTCCCCGGAGGGGTTGGGAGATACGCAGTATTTT | CASSPEGLGDTQYF
once | - | TRBJ2-4 | TRBV18 | TGTGCCAGCTCAGCGGCGTTTGGCGGAGAAAACATTCAGTACTTC | CASSAAFGGENIQYF
once | - | TRBJ1-3 | TRBV14 | TGTGCCAGCAGCCAATCTGTTTTTAGAAACACCATATATTTT | CASSQSVFRNTIYF
- | - | TRBJ1-1 | TRBV19 | TGTGCCAGTAGTCCCTGGGCCCTTCGTACTGATCAGGGATCTGAAGCTTTCTTT | CASSPWALRTDQGSEAFF
- | TRBD2 | TRBJ2-1 | TRBV19 | TGTGCCAGTAGTCCCCACTCTAGCGGGCCTTACAATGAGCAGTTCTTC | CASSPHSSGPYNEQFF
- | - | TRBJ1-1 | TRBV15 | TGTGCCACCAGCAGAGATGAATGGCACATGAACACTGAAGCTTTCTTT | CATSRDEWHMNTEAFF
- | - | TRBJ1-1 | TRBV20-1 | TGCAGTGCAGCCTTAAGTGAAGCTTTCTTT | CSAALSEAFF
- | TRBD1 | TRBJ1-4 | TRBV18 | TGTGCCAGCTCACTGGACAGGGGAACTAATGAAAAACTGTTTTTT | CASSLDRGTNEKLFF
- | TRBD1 | TRBJ2-3 | TRBV7-2 | TGTGCCAGCAGTTTGATGACAGGGTCGGCGACGCAGTATTTT | CASSLMTGSATQYF
once | TRBD1 | TRBJ2-5 | TRBV14 | TGTGCCAGCAGCCAAGATGACAGGGGATGGGAGACCCAGTACTTC | CASSQDDRGWETQYF
- | - | TRBJ1-3 | TRBV7-2 | TGTGCCAGCAGCTTACAGGGGTACTCTGGAAACACCATATATTTT | CASSLQGYSGNTIYF
- | - | TRBJ2-3 | TRBV5-1 | TGCGCCAGCAGCTTGGTCAGATACACAGATACGCAGTATTTT | CASSLVRYTDTQYF